Listed below are T cell receptor beta chains from one sample, sequenced in a study of OX40 agonist ivuxolimab in advanced cancers. The repertoire was sequenced with immunoSEQ multiplex PCR; TCRdb's copy has only in-frame clones and lacks some. The sample lists some 19,000 clones; approximately 87% were seen once. This specimen was CD4+ or CD8+ T cells sorted from blood, taken in a trial of the OX40 agonist ivuxolimab. Receptors were obtained from an adult with an advanced solid tumor such as melanoma, head and neck, liver or kidney cancer. Each CDR3 is given with its conserved first and last residue. The D gene is left open where the match is weak. Size is stated for part of the rows, as once, few or many counts, or as a class when the clone is expanded.

.	.	TRBJ2-1	TRBV9	TGTGCCAGCAGCGGGACCGGTGGGATCTACAATGAGCAGTTCTTC	CASSGTGGIYNEQFF
.	.	TRBJ2-7	TRBV7-8	TGTGCCAGCAGCCTATCTTACGAGCAGTACTTC	CASSLSYEQYF
TRBD1	.	TRBJ2-7	TRBV4-1	TGCGCCAGCAGCCAGGACCTGGGACAGGGTTCTTACGAGCAGTACTTC	CASSQDLGQGSYEQYF
.	.	TRBJ2-3	TRBV4-1	TGCGCCAGCAGCCAAGAAGGGCTGGGGAGCGAGGCAGATACGCAGTATTTT	CASSQEGLGSEADTQYF
.	.	TRBJ1-4	TRBV4-2	TGTGCCAGCAGCCAAGACGGAGGGGAAAAACTGTTTTTT	CASSQDGGEKLFF
TRBD1	.	TRBJ2-4	TRBV6-4	TGTGCCAGCAGTGACTCGACAGGGGGAAACATTCAGTACTTC	CASSDSTGGNIQYF
TRBD2	.	TRBJ2-1	TRBV7-7	TGTGCTAGCAGCTTAGTACTAGCGGATGGGAATGAGCAGTTCTTC	CASSLVLADGNEQFF
TRBD1	.	TRBJ2-1	TRBV7-6	TGTGCCAGCAGCATGACAGGGGGCCGCAATGAGCAGTTCTTC	CASSMTGGRNEQFF
.	.	TRBJ2-7	TRBV11-2	TGTGCCAGCAGCTTAGTGTACGAGCAGTACTTC	CASSLVYEQYF
TRBD1	.	TRBJ2-2	TRBV10-3	TGTGCCATCAGTGAGTTAGGTGTTGGCGAGGACAGGTCGAACACCGGGGAGCTGTTTTTT	CAISELGVGEDRSNTGELFF
.	.	TRBJ1-6	TRBV2	TGTGCCAGCCAGCATCTGACAGAACTCGCTTCACCCCTCCACTTT	CASQHLTELASPLHF
TRBD1	.	TRBJ1-2	TRBV5-1	TGCGCCAGTCTCTCCGGGACAGAATTCAACTATGGCTACACCTTC	CASLSGTEFNYGYTF
.	.	TRBJ2-6	TRBV19	TGTGCCAGTAGTCCTGTGCTCGCCTCTGGGGCCAACGTCCTGACTTTC	CASSPVLASGANVLTF
TRBD1	.	TRBJ2-2	TRBV7-9	TGTGCCAACAGGGGGTTTGACGGGGAGCTGTTTTTT	CANRGFDGELFF
TRBD2	once	TRBJ2-3	TRBV19	TGTGCCAGTAGTATCGCTGGACTAGCGGGGGGGGCGAGCACAGATACGCAGTATTTT	CASSIAGLAGGASTDTQYF
.	.	TRBJ1-1	TRBV4-3	TGCGCCAGCAGCCTCGATCCCCGGGGTTTCATGAACACTGAAGCTTTCTTT	CASSLDPRGFMNTEAFF
TRBD1	.	TRBJ1-2	TRBV4-1	TGCGCCAGCAGCCATGGCCCGGGACAGTTCTATGGCTACACCTTC	CASSHGPGQFYGYTF
TRBD1	.	TRBJ1-2	TRBV4-1	TGCGCCAGCAGCCAAGTAGCCGGGACAGGGTTTGGCTACACCTTC	CASSQVAGTGFGYTF
.	.	TRBJ2-7	TRBV7-2	TGTGCCAGCAGCTTAGGCAGGGGCCAGGACGAGCAGTACTTC	CASSLGRGQDEQYF
.	.	TRBJ2-7	TRBV19	TGTGCCAGTAGTTCTTACTCCTACGAGCAGTACTTC	CASSSYSYEQYF
TRBD2	.	TRBJ2-5	TRBV11-2	TGTGCCAGCAGCTCGGGGGGCCAGGGGACTAGATTTTGGCAAGAGACCCAGTACTTC	CASSSGGQGTRFWQETQYF
.	.	TRBJ1-1	TRBV4-3	TGCGCCAGCAGTCAAGACCAGGGTCCTCTCACTGAAGCTTTCTTT	CASSQDQGPLTEAFF
.	.	TRBJ2-7	TRBV7-8	TGTGCCAGCAGCTTAGGCTCCCCCCGCGAGCAGTACTTC	CASSLGSPREQYF
TRBD1	.	TRBJ1-5	TRBV10-3	TGTGCCACATTAGACGGGACAGGGGGGAATCAGCCCCAGCATTTT	CATLDGTGGNQPQHF
.	.	TRBJ2-7	TRBV10-1	TGCGCCAGCAGTGAGTCGGAAGGCGGGGAGACCTACGAGCAGTACTTC	CASSESEGGETYEQYF
TRBD1	.	TRBJ2-7	TRBV7-2	TGTGCCAGCAGCTTAGTCCACGGGACAGGTTGGGAGCAGTACTTC	CASSLVHGTGWEQYF
.	.	TRBJ2-2	TRBV11-2	TGTGCCAGCAGCTTGGGGGGGCGAGGAGCCGGGGAGCTGTTTTTT	CASSLGGRGAGELFF
.	.	TRBJ2-3	TRBV5-4	TGTGCCAGCAGCCCGGCAACTGCTAGCACAGATACGCAGTATTTT	CASSPATASTDTQYF
.	.	TRBJ1-2	TRBV10-2	TGCGCCAGCAGTTTTGACAGGACCGACGGCTACACCTTC	CASSFDRTDGYTF
.	.	TRBJ2-5	TRBV20-1	TGCAGTGCTTTTCAGACCCAGTACTTC	CSAFQTQYF
TRBD1	.	TRBJ2-1	TRBV11-2	TGTGCCAGCAGCTTATCTTTTGGGACAGGGGGCGCGAATGAGCAGTTCTTC	CASSLSFGTGGANEQFF
.	.	TRBJ2-7	TRBV6-5	TGTGCCAGCAGTTACTCAGGGACCCGGTACGAGCAGTACTTC	CASSYSGTRYEQYF
.	.	TRBJ2-6	TRBV6-1	TGTGCCAATGCACAAAGTCGGGCCAACGTCCTGACTTTC	CANAQSRANVLTF
.	.	TRBJ2-7	TRBV5-4	TGTGCCAGCAGCCTTGCGGAGGGAGGTTACGAGCAGTACTTC	CASSLAEGGYEQYF
.	.	TRBJ2-7	TRBV4-1	TGCGCCAGCAGCCAAGATATCGCCTACGAGCAGTACTTC	CASSQDIAYEQYF
.	.	TRBJ2-2	TRBV5-5	TGTGCCAGCAGCTTGGATCCAGGGAAGGCCGGGGAGCTGTTTTTT	CASSLDPGKAGELFF
.	.	TRBJ2-5	TRBV5-5	TGTGCCAGCAGCTTGGAGGGGTACCAAGAGACCCAGTACTTC	CASSLEGYQETQYF
.	.	TRBJ2-1	TRBV27	TGTGCCACCAGGGAGGGGGTGACCTACAATGAGCAGTTCTTC	CATREGVTYNEQFF
.	once	TRBJ1-1	TRBV27	TGTGCCAGCAGTTTAAGCGGGGGATCCGCCGAAGCTTTCTTT	CASSLSGGSAEAFF
.	.	TRBJ2-7	TRBV19	TGTGCCAGTGGAGATAACGAGCAGTACTTC	CASGDNEQYF